The 10 T cell receptor beta chains presented below share a single source sample, sequenced in a study of liver allograft versus peripheral blood T cells. Study overall: Comparative analysis was performed on T cell receptor repertoires from transplanted livers and from recipients' peripheral blood.

TCRdb used MiXCR to reprocess the reads, holding one entry per CDR3 protein. The sample lists around 6,600 distinct CDR3 sequences; roughly 17% were seen once. These receptors all stem from a human patient who had a liver transplant. T cells may partly derive from the graft donor.

The chain has TRBV19 and TRBJ2-3, with a weak D call TRBD2 (6 bases). The germline gives CDR1 LNHDA, CDR2 SQIVND (reference sequence). CDR3 length equals 14 residues. V was cut by 3 bases and J by 1 base, with 8 bases left in between. As DNA, the CDR3 is TGTGCCAGTAGTATGGGGACTGGCACAGATACGCAGTATTTT. Translation gives CASSMGTGTDTQYF.

This clonotype is labeled medium-sized (0.01 to 0.1%). The rearrangement uses TRBV19 and TRBJ1-2; 7 positions match TRBD1. Losses at the gene ends were 3 bases for V and 4 bases for J; bases not matched to a gene: 8. Germline CDR1 LNHDA, CDR2 SQIVND (reference sequence). CDR3 length: 15 residues. The CDR3 loop is CASSMGTATLYGYTF. The CDR3 DNA follows: TGTGCCAGTAGTATGGGGACAGCCACCCTCTATGGCTACACCTTC. The full variable domain, with the rest looked up from reference TRBV19 and TRBJ1-2, is DGGITQSPKYLFRKEGQNVTLSCEQNLNHDAMYWYRQDPGQGLRLIYYSQIVNDFQKGDIAEGYSVSREKKESFPLTVTSAQKNPTAFYLCASSMGTATLYGYTFGSGTRLTVV.

In regard to this clonotype: The junction departs from germline at one end; a sequencing error may be responsible. V gene TRBV19 combines with J gene TRBJ2-7; TRBD1 agrees at 7 bases. This CDR3 region has 12 residues. Per germline, CDR1 LNHDA and CDR2 SQIVND (reference sequence). DNA of the CDR3: TGTGCCAGTAGTACTCAACAGGGGAAACCTGAATTC. Translated, it gives CASSTQQGKPEF.

This clonotype showed up just once. The V call is TRBV7-3, the J call TRBJ2-3; no definite D call. CDR3 size: 14 residues. Trimming stripped 5 bases from V and 0 bases from J, with 9 bases between. Germline-derived CDR1 and CDR2 are SGHTA and FQGTGA. CDR3: CASSPDPSTDTQYF. CDR3 nucleotide sequence: TGTGCCAGCAGCCCGGACCCTAGCACAGATACGCAGTATTTT.

This clonotype has only a few counts. The CDR3 DNA follows: TGTGCCAGCAGCTTTACGACCGGGGAGCTGTTTTTT. Encoded protein: CASSFTTGELFF. The gene calls are TRBV5-6 and TRBJ2-2; D call uncertain. CDR3 size: 12 residues. V was trimmed by 2 bases and J by 5 bases, leaving 4 bases between them. Looked up from germline, CDR1 is SGHDT and CDR2 is YYEEEE.

This clonotype rates as medium-sized (0.01 to 0.1%). The CDR3 here is CASSPSGTRWGEQYF. CDR3 DNA sequence: TGTGCCAGCAGTCCCTCCGGGACTAGGTGGGGCGAGCAGTACTTC. J is TRBJ2-7 and V is TRBV27; 8 bases are shared with TRBD2. The J segment lost 6 bases and the V segment lost 5 bases, leaving 12 bases of the junction unmatched. Germline V gene lookup returns CDR1 MNHEY and CDR2 SMNVEV (reference sequence). The CDR3 has 15 amino acids.

In this sample, this clonotype is medium-sized. The chain couples TRBV7-9 to TRBJ1-5; maybe TRBD1 (6 bases). CDR1 is SEHNR and CDR2 is FQNEAQ in the germline V gene (reference sequence). V lost 5 bases and J 4 bases, leaving 12 bases between the germline ends. The CDR3 totals 14 residues. The CDR3 DNA is TGTGCCAGCAGCCACCGGGACAATAATCAGCCCCAGCATTTT. This gives the protein CASSHRDNNQPQHF.

Turning to this clonotype: A much larger clone sits a single nucleotide away, making a read error possible. This rearrangement joins TRBV28 to TRBJ1-5, with no clear D. Trimming shortened V by 5 bases and J by 5 bases, and 13 bases separated the two germline ends. The germline gives CDR1 MDHEN, CDR2 SYDVKM. The CDR3 runs 14 residues. In DNA form, the CDR3 reads TGTGCCAGCAGTCCTCCCAACGACCATCAGCCCCAGCATTTT. This encodes CASSPPNDHQPQHF.

In this sample, this clonotype is medium-sized. The chain uses TRBV18 and TRBJ2-7; 9 bases are shared with TRBD1. The CDR3 contains 15 residues. The germline gives CDR1 KGHSH, CDR2 LQKENI. The junction had 5 bases not matched to a gene; V was cut back by 4 bases and J by 1 base. CDR3 coding DNA: TGTGCCAGCTCACTGACCGGGACAGGGTCCTACGAGCAGTACTTC. Amino acid sequence: CASSLTGTGSYEQYF.

The chain couples TRBV5-1 to TRBJ2-3; possibly TRBD2 for D (6 bases). Per the germline V gene, CDR1 is SGHRS and CDR2 is YFSETQ. Trimming stripped 4 bases from V and 1 base from J, with 25 bases between. The CDR3 sequence is 19 residues long. This chain's CDR3 is CASSVGDLKRASRTDTQYF. In DNA, the CDR3 is TGCGCCAGCAGCGTAGGAGATTTAAAGCGGGCCTCCCGCACAGATACGCAGTATTTT.